This T cell receptor (beta chain) was captured in a study of OX40 agonist ivuxolimab in advanced cancers. Study-level background: Eligibility rules accepted prior anti-PD-1, anti-PD-L1 or anti-CTLA-4 therapy, and 30% to 40% had some.

Profiling relied on immunoSEQ multiplex PCR, and the TCRdb table lists in-frame clones only, not all of them. The sample has tens of thousands of clones; more than 80% are singletons. The germline V gene encodes CDR1 MNHNS and CDR2 SASEGT. Trimming cost V 3 bases and J 7 bases; bases outside gene matches: 14. CDR3 length: 16 residues. Of note for this clone: Its antigen is still unknown.

Study-level findings and limits: Among the least clonally expanded were partial responders at 0.1-3.0 mg/kg.

The sequence was collected from an adult with an advanced solid tumor such as melanoma, head and neck, liver or kidney cancer. This chain links TRBV6-1 with TRBJ2-5, with 7 bases matching TRBD2. The specimen comprised CD4+ or CD8+ T cells sorted from blood, sampled in a trial of the OX40 agonist ivuxolimab. In DNA, the CDR3 is TGTGCCAGCAGTGAGTTCCCGGGAGCTAGCGGCGGGACCCAGTACTTC. The encoded protein is CASSEFPGASGGTQYF.